This T cell receptor (beta chain) was captured by sequencing in a study of regulatory T cells in long-lasting Graves disease. Regarding time point: newly diagnosed GD, antithyroid drugs for less than 3 months. Extracted RNA from PBMCs served as the source of the TCR library. TCR beta libraries were built with iRepertoire HTBI primers and Arm-PCR of CDR3 regions. TCRdb reprocessed the multiplex PCR reads with MiXCR, giving one entry per CDR3 protein. The table lists over 450,000 distinct CDR3 sequences, 12% of them singletons. This CDR3 spans 18 amino acids. Germline assignment: CDR1 MNHEY and CDR2 SVGAGI. Trimming pared 0 bases from V and 3 bases from J, leaving 20 bases between. This clonotype was counted only a few times. These same data were also listed under a study on T cells in Graves' hyperthyroidism and ophthalmopathy.

The receptor comes from a woman aged 25 to 45 with Graves disease. This rearrangement joins TRBV6-5 to TRBJ1-1; perhaps TRBD1 as D (6 bases). Sequencing used peripheral blood mononuclear cells (PBMCs), obtained at new diagnosis, from a patient treated with antithyroid drugs. The CDR3 reads CASSYSKFATRGDTEAFF. The CDR3 region has the DNA TGTGCCAGCAGTTACTCGAAGTTTGCCACCAGGGGTGACACTGAAGCTTTCTTT.